The following is a T cell receptor beta chain sequence with its context. Antigen specificity is unknown. This record comes from a study of T cell repertoires in cytomegalovirus infection. Study information: Matching HLA type, along with CMV infection, was indicated by public TCR beta signatures.

A single record per CDR3 protein comes from TCRdb applying MiXCR to the reads. The data show some 350,000 distinct CDR3 sequences, over 15% seen once. V lost 2 bases, J lost 4 bases, and 11 bases lay in between. The CDR3 has 14 residues. The germline gives CDR1 MGHRA, CDR2 YSYEKL. Study results and limitations: The cumulative frequency of public TCR beta families identified carriers of CMV plus the relevant HLA. CMV-specific TCR beta clonotypes restricted by HLA-C dominated the ex vivo response.

This TCR came from a human donor in good health (CMV status not recorded). Some clones in this sample may be carry-over from other donors' samples. The sequencing sample was made of PBMCs. The chain has TRBV4-1 and TRBJ2-5; possibly TRBD1 for D (5 bases). CDR3 sequence: CASSQFQGGETQYF. The CDR3 DNA is TGCGCCAGCAGCCAATTTCAGGGTGGAGAGACCCAGTACTTC.